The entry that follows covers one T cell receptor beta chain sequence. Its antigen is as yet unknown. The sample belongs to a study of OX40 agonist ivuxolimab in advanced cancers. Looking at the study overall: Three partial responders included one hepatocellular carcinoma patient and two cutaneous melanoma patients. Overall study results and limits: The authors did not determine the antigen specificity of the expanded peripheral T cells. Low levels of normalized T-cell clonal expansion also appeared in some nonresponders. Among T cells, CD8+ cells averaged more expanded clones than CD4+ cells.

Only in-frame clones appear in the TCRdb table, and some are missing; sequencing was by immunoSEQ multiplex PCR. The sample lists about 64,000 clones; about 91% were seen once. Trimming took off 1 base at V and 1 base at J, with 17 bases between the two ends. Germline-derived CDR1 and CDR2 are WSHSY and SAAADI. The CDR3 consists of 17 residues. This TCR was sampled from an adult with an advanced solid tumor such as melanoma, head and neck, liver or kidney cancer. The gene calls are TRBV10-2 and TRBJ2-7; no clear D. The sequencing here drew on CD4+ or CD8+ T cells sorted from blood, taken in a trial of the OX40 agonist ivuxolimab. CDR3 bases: TGCGCCAGCAGTGAGTACCCCTATAGGGCTGGATCCTACGAGCAGTACTTC. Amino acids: CASSEYPYRAGSYEQYF.